What follows are 17 T cell receptor beta chains derived from one specimen sequenced in a study of T cells in Graves' hyperthyroidism and ophthalmopathy. Amplification targeted TCR beta CDR3 regions from RNA transcripts. Carried out on the TCR CDR3, a first-round RT-PCR used the HTBI primer set. TCRdb processed the multiplex PCR reads anew with MiXCR; each CDR3 protein has one entry. In the table there are around 250,000 distinct CDR3 sequences, around 25% of which are singletons. Sequencing input: blood. These receptors came from a woman aged 35 to 49 with Graves' ophthalmopathy.

V and J are TRBV6-1 and TRBJ2-7, with 8 bases identical to TRBD2. V lost 7 bases to trimming and J lost 7 bases; unmatched junction nucleotides: 9. The CDR3 has 13 residues. From germline, CDR1 is MNHNS and CDR2 SASEGT. The chain's CDR3 is CASTERESREQYF. CDR3 DNA sequence: TGTGCCAGCACCGAGCGGGAGAGCAGGGAGCAGTACTTC.

This clonotype has ten or more counts. The J gene is TRBJ2-5, the V gene TRBV7-9; 14 bases align to TRBD2. The CDR3 contains 16 residues. Germline CDR1 SEHNR, CDR2 FQNEAQ (reference sequence). Trimming took 2 bases from V and 5 from J; bases not matched to a gene: 4. CDR3 residues: CASSLPGLAGVETQYF. The CDR3 coding sequence is TGTGCCAGCAGCTTACCGGGACTAGCGGGAGTGGAGACCCAGTACTTC.

This clonotype was found many times. The rearrangement uses TRBV4-1 and TRBJ1-5; 7 bases line up with TRBD1. Per germline, CDR1 MGHRA and CDR2 YSYEKL. The CDR3 is 15 amino acids. With V trimmed by 1 base and J by 3 bases, 3 bases remained unmatched. The CDR3 sequence: CASSQADRDNQPQHF. DNA for the CDR3: TGCGCCAGCAGCCAAGCCGACAGGGACAATCAGCCCCAGCATTTT.

Turning to this clonotype: A much larger clone lies one base from this, so it may be a read error. The chain is built from TRBV5-1 and TRBJ2-5; D remains ambiguous. This CDR3 is 14 amino acids long. CDR1 is SGHRS and CDR2 is YFSETQ in the germline V gene. The chain's CDR3 is CASSLAWAEETLYF. The CDR3 DNA reads TGCGCCAGCAGCTTGGCCTGGGCAGAAGAGACCCTGTACTTC.

There are many counts of this clonotype. The chain joins TRBV18 to TRBJ2-5; the D is unclear. CDR1 KGHSH and CDR2 LQKENI come from the germline V gene. The CDR3 extends over 13 amino acids. The V and J ends lost 1 base and 2 bases respectively, with 5 bases between them. CDR3: CASSPRGQETQYF. CDR3 nucleotides: TGTGCCAGCTCACCACGGGGACAAGAGACCCAGTACTTC.

At least ten counts were recorded for this clonotype. This rearrangement joins TRBV9 to TRBJ1-2; D possibly corresponds to TRBD1 (5 bases). The CDR3 extends over 14 amino acids. V lost 0 bases and J lost 1, with 7 bases in between. CDR1 and CDR2 (germline): SGDLS, YYNGEE. CDR3 nucleotides: TGTGCCAGCAGCGTAGCTGGGGGTAACTATGGCTACACCTTC. This translates into CASSVAGGNYGYTF.

This clonotype was detected ten times or more. V gene TRBV7-2 combines with J gene TRBJ1-5; D is ambiguous. The V end was cut by 3 bases, the J end by 1 base, with 4 bases between. The CDR3 sequence is 13 residues long. Germline lookup yields CDR1 SGHTA and CDR2 FQGNSA. The chain's CDR3 is CASSFQSNQPQHF. DNA of the CDR3: TGTGCCAGCAGCTTCCAGAGCAATCAGCCCCAGCATTTT.

This clonotype was counted a single time. The chain has TRBV4-1 and TRBJ2-5, with TRBD2 matching 7 bases. CDR3 length equals 17 residues. In germline, CDR1 is MGHRA, CDR2 YSYEKL. J lost 0 bases, V lost 0 bases, and 7 bases had no gene match. CDR3 sequence reads: CASSQDLGRGYQETQYF. Here the CDR3 DNA reads TGCGCCAGCAGCCAAGATCTGGGGAGGGGCTACCAAGAGACCCAGTACTTC.

This clonotype was counted at least ten times. V usage is TRBV4-2 and J usage is TRBJ2-7; no clear D. Trimming took 1 base from V and 3 from J, leaving 22 bases between them. Per germline, CDR1 LGHNA and CDR2 YNFKEQ. The CDR3 is made up of 18 amino acids. The CDR3 DNA reads TGTGCCAGCAGCCAAGCCCCCGGTAGGCAGTCTATTAACTACGAGCAGTACTTC. As protein: CASSQAPGRQSINYEQYF.

Many counts were recorded for this clonotype. The gene calls are TRBV7-6 and TRBJ2-7; no firm D call. The CDR3 runs to 12 residues. CDR1 and CDR2 (germline): SGHVS, FNYEAQ. V shed 8 bases and J shed 5 bases, with 13 bases lying between them. CDR3 DNA: TGTGCCAGCGCCGGCCGGTACGACGAGCAGTACTTC. Amino acids: CASAGRYDEQYF.

This clonotype was seen ten or more times. The rearrangement links TRBV12-3 or TRBV12-4 to TRBJ2-5, with 11 bases identical to TRBD2. CDR3 size: 15 residues. The trim removed 2 bases at V and 4 bases at J, leaving 3 bases unmatched. The CDR3 DNA follows: TGTGCCAGCAGTTTACCTACTAGCGGGGGAGAGACCCAGTACTTC. This encodes CASSLPTSGGETQYF.

This clonotype showed up many times. The chain is built from TRBV7-9 and TRBJ2-7; 8 bases are shared with TRBD1. Germline V gene data show CDR1 as SEHNR and CDR2 as FQNEAQ (reference sequence). The CDR3 has 14 amino acids. Germline trimming cut 7 bases from V and 7 bases from J; bases unmatched to any gene: 12. The CDR3, as DNA: TGTGCCAGCAAATCCGGACAGGGAACGGGTGAGCAGTACTTC. Its translation: CASKSGQGTGEQYF.

This sequence joins TRBV28 and TRBJ1-2; D possibly corresponds to TRBD1 (6 bases). The CDR3 is 11 residues long. Germline V gene data show CDR1 as MDHEN and CDR2 as SYDVKM. V lost 11 bases and J 8 bases, leaving 15 bases between the germline ends. The CDR3: CALHGQGGYTF. In DNA form, the CDR3 reads TGTGCCCTACACGGGCAGGGGGGCTACACCTTC.

This clonotype has ten or more counts. CDR3 bases: TGTGCCAGCAGTCGGGGAGGGCCCGGAGATACGCAGTATTTT. This codes for CASSRGGPGDTQYF. V and J are TRBV6-2 or TRBV6-3 and TRBJ2-3, with 7 nucleotides matching TRBD2. Per the germline V gene, CDR1 is MNHEY and CDR2 is SVGEGT. CDR3 length equals 14 residues. The V gene end was trimmed by 5 bases and the J gene end by 5 bases; junction bases not matched to a gene: 7.

CDR3 sequence reads: CASSDWDVETQYF. The DNA for the CDR3 is TGTGCCAGCAGTGATTGGGACGTCGAGACCCAGTACTTC. This chain joins TRBV12-3 or TRBV12-4 and TRBJ2-5; D could derive from TRBD1 or TRBD2 (5 bases each). V lost 5 bases to trimming and J lost 5 bases, with 12 bases between them. The CDR3 spans 13 residues.

This clonotype was detected ten times or more. The V call is TRBV15, the J call TRBJ2-5; the D gene could be TRBD1 or TRBD2 (5 bases each). V was cut by 5 bases and J by 5 bases, with 24 bases left in between. This CDR3 has 17 amino acids. Germline values: CDR1 LNHNV, CDR2 YYDKDF (reference sequence). The CDR3 is CATSGPPGLPGQETQYF. The DNA of the CDR3 is TGTGCCACCAGCGGACCTCCGGGGCTCCCGGGCCAGGAGACCCAGTACTTC.

This clonotype was seen ten or more times. The chain joins TRBV4-2 to TRBJ2-5, with 11 positions matching TRBD2. V was clipped by 1 base and J by 7 bases; unmatched bases: 5. Germline-derived CDR1 and CDR2 are LGHNA and YNFKEQ. The CDR3 runs 15 residues. DNA of the CDR3: TGTGCCAGCAGCCAAGTACTAGCGGGAGAGGTGACCCAGTACTTC. Translating gives CASSQVLAGEVTQYF.